The 13 T cell receptor beta chains in this list originate from one sample, sequenced in a study of PD-1 blockade in classical Hodgkin lymphoma. Sequencing used immunoSEQ multiplex PCR; TCRdb keeps in-frame clones, though not all of them. The sample holds about 36,000 clones, 69% seen once. Each patient experienced a relapse that followed autologous stem cell transplantation, and brentuximab vedotin exposure varied. This material consisted of peripheral blood mononuclear cells (PBMCs), taken before the second cycle of nivolumab. Receptors originate from a human donor with classical Hodgkin lymphoma.

DNA of the CDR3: TGCGCCAGCAGCCAAGAAACAGGGGGCTTTCTTGAGCAGTACTTC. Encoded protein: CASSQETGGFLEQYF. V usage is TRBV4-3 and J usage is TRBJ2-7, with 9 bases matching TRBD1. CDR3 length equals 15 residues. J gave up 7 bases and V 0 bases, and 7 bases lay outside the gene matches. Germline CDR1 and CDR2: LGHNA and YSLEER.

The chain couples TRBV5-4 to TRBJ2-7; 9 bases fit TRBD1. The V and J ends lost 3 bases and 3 bases, in that order; junction bases with no gene match: 7. The CDR3 totals 15 residues. The germline V gene encodes CDR1 SGHNT and CDR2 YYREEE (reference sequence). CDR3 coding DNA: TGTGCCAGCAGCTCACCGGGACAGGGCCTCTACGAGCAGTACTTC. This translates into CASSSPGQGLYEQYF.

This chain connects TRBV18 to TRBJ1-1; D might be TRBD1 (5 bases). The CDR3 spans 16 residues. V lost 3 bases to trimming and J lost 1 base, with 15 bases between them. CDR1 and CDR2 (germline): KGHSH, LQKENI. CDR3 residues: CASSPPSGLGNTEAFF. The CDR3 coding sequence is TGTGCCAGCTCACCTCCTTCAGGGCTGGGGAACACTGAAGCTTTCTTT.

V and J are TRBV30 and TRBJ2-1, with no clear D. The V gene lost 8 bases and the J gene lost 0 bases, with 17 bases spanning the gap. The CDR3 spans 15 residues. Germline V gene lookup returns CDR1 GTSNPN and CDR2 SVGIG (reference sequence). This CDR3 is CAGLGPHVSYNEQFF. In nucleotides, the CDR3 is TGTGCCGGGCTAGGACCTCACGTCTCCTACAATGAGCAGTTCTTC. Supplemented by reference TRBV30 and TRBJ2-1, the full variable domain reads SQTIHQWPATLVQPVGSPLSLECTVEGTSNPNLYWYRQAAGRGLQLLFYSVGIGQISSEVPQNLSASRPQDRQFILSSKKLLLSDSGFYLCAGLGPHVSYNEQFFGPGTRLTVL.

The chain combines TRBV27 with TRBJ1-3; 9 bases map to TRBD1. CDR1 and CDR2 (germline): MNHEY, SMNVEV (reference sequence). The length of the CDR3 is 15 residues. The trim removed 4 bases at V and 2 bases at J, leaving 3 bases unmatched. DNA for the CDR3: TGTGCCAGCAGTTACCGACAGGGGGCTGGAAACACCATATATTTT. Translating it yields CASSYRQGAGNTIYF.

The gene calls are TRBV5-6 and TRBJ1-2; D not resolved. The V gene lost 4 bases and the J gene lost 5 bases, with 6 bases spanning the gap. Germline CDR1 is SGHDT and CDR2 is YYEEEE. This CDR3 has 11 amino acids. CDR3 protein: CASSAGYGYTF. The CDR3 nucleotides read TGTGCCAGCAGCGCCGGATATGGCTACACCTTC.

This chain connects TRBV6-1 to TRBJ1-4; weak D call: TRBD1 (5 bases). The CDR3 consists of 15 residues. Germline V CDR1 and CDR2: MNHNS, SASEGT. Deletions cut 6 bases from V and 6 bases from J, with 17 bases between. The CDR3 DNA reads as TGTGCCAGCAGCCACGCCGGGACTGCGGATGAAAAACTGTTTTTT. Translating it yields CASSHAGTADEKLFF.

This rearrangement joins TRBV6-5 to TRBJ2-7; a weak D match, TRBD1 (5 bases). The V and J ends lost 6 bases and 3 bases respectively, with 15 bases between them. The CDR3 is made up of 14 amino acids. Germline V gene sequence: CDR1 MNHEY, CDR2 SVGAGI. The CDR3 bases are TGTGCCAGCAGCTCCAGACAGACGAACTACGAGCAGTACTTC. Translated, it gives CASSSRQTNYEQYF.

V and J are TRBV7-9 and TRBJ2-1; D call uncertain. V was pared by 5 bases and J by 5 bases, with 10 bases between. CDR3 size: 13 residues. Germline V lookup: CDR1 SEHNR, CDR2 FQNEAQ (reference sequence). Here the CDR3 reads CASSMEVHNEQFF. The CDR3 DNA follows: TGTGCCAGCAGCATGGAAGTTCACAATGAGCAGTTCTTC.

V and J are TRBV7-3 and TRBJ2-3; TRBD2 agrees at 14 bases. J lost 5 bases, V lost 1 base, and 5 bases had no gene match. This CDR3 spans 17 amino acids. Germline lookup yields CDR1 SGHTA and CDR2 FQGTGA. The CDR3 nucleotides are TGTGCCAGCAGCTTAATCGGACTAGCGGGAGGTCTAGATACGCAGTATTTT. Its protein is CASSLIGLAGGLDTQYF.

The rearrangement uses TRBV7-9 and TRBJ1-5, with TRBD1 identical over 7 bases. The germline V gene encodes CDR1 SEHNR and CDR2 FQNEAQ (reference sequence). The CDR3 is 15 amino acids. Trimming at V came to 1 base and at J to 7 bases, leaving 7 bases not matched to a gene. The DNA of the CDR3 is TGTGCCAGCAGCTTAGGGGACAGCTCGGGGCAGCCCCAGCATTTT. Protein product: CASSLGDSSGQPQHF.

The J gene is TRBJ2-7, the V gene TRBV10-3; TRBD1 matches 8 bases. Germline CDR1 and CDR2: ENHRY and SYGVKD. The J segment lost 6 bases and the V segment lost 6 bases, leaving 7 bases of the junction unmatched. The CDR3 covers 13 residues. For the CDR3, the DNA is TGTGCCATCAGCGGGACAGGCCCTACCGAGCAGTACTTC. Its translation is CAISGTGPTEQYF.

CDR3 loop: CAWSRVDLNTEAFF. The CDR3 nucleotides are TGTGCCTGGAGTCGAGTAGATTTGAACACTGAAGCTTTCTTT. The chain recombines TRBV30 with TRBJ1-1; D unresolved. Between the trimmed V and J ends, which lost 2 bases and 0 bases, there was a span of 10 bases. Germline V lookup: CDR1 GTSNPN, CDR2 SVGIG (reference sequence). CDR3 length equals 14 residues. The variable domain in full, with the rest retrieved from reference TRBV30 and TRBJ1-1, is SQTIHQWPATLVQPVGSPLSLECTVEGTSNPNLYWYRQAAGRGLQLLFYSVGIGQISSEVPQNLSASRPQDRQFILSSKKLLLSDSGFYLCAWSRVDLNTEAFFGQGTRLTVV.